Listed below are T cell receptor beta chains from one sample, sequenced in a study of naive and memory T cell subsets. Using its own MiXCR run on the 5' RACE reads, TCRdb lists one record per CDR3 protein. Altogether some 60,000 distinct CDR3 sequences are present, approximately 8% being singletons, with the ten largest covering 9.8%. These receptors came from a female donor in good health. The CDR3 runs from the conserved cysteine through the conserved F or W. A D gene is named only where the DNA matches it firmly. Not all rows give a size; the values are once, few, many and, for expanded clones, a class.

j_call: TRBJ2-2
d_call: -
clone_size: few
v_call: TRBV6-5
cdr3_aa: CASSYSTSATGELFF
cdr3_nt: TGTGCCAGCAGTTACTCGACCAGCGCCACCGGGGAGCTGTTTTTT

j_call: TRBJ2-3
d_call: -
clone_size: many
v_call: TRBV4-3
cdr3_aa: CASSQEEGSSTDTQYF
cdr3_nt: TGCGCCAGCAGCCAAGAAGAGGGGTCTAGCACAGATACGCAGTATTTT

j_call: TRBJ2-7
d_call: TRBD2
clone_size: -
v_call: TRBV4-2
cdr3_aa: CASSVVASGGARPYEQYF
cdr3_nt: TGTGCCAGCAGCGTGGTCGCTAGCGGGGGGGCGCGGCCCTACGAGCAGTACTTC

j_call: TRBJ2-1
d_call: -
clone_size: few
v_call: TRBV2
cdr3_aa: CASSGLGSSYNEQFF
cdr3_nt: TGTGCCAGCAGTGGGCTTGGAAGCTCCTACAATGAGCAGTTCTTC

j_call: TRBJ1-5
d_call: -
clone_size: many
v_call: TRBV7-2
cdr3_aa: CASSLDMGQVEHF
cdr3_nt: TGTGCCAGCAGCTTAGATATGGGGCAAGTCGAGCATTTT

j_call: TRBJ2-3
d_call: -
clone_size: -
v_call: TRBV7-9
cdr3_aa: CASSPPTDTQYF
cdr3_nt: TGTGCCAGCAGCCCACCCACAGATACGCAGTATTTT

j_call: TRBJ1-6
d_call: -
clone_size: many
v_call: TRBV6-5
cdr3_aa: CASSRQSSYNSPLHF
cdr3_nt: TGTGCCAGCAGTCGACAGAGCTCCTATAATTCACCCCTCCACTTT

j_call: TRBJ2-2
d_call: TRBD1
clone_size: -
v_call: TRBV29-1
cdr3_aa: CSFRQGSNGELFF
cdr3_nt: TGCAGCTTTCGACAGGGGTCGAACGGGGAGCTGTTTTTT

j_call: TRBJ2-3
d_call: -
clone_size: few
v_call: TRBV20-1
cdr3_aa: CSARDPGVHSTDTQYF
cdr3_nt: TGCAGTGCTAGAGATCCGGGAGTCCACAGCACAGATACGCAGTATTTT

j_call: TRBJ1-1
d_call: -
clone_size: -
v_call: TRBV20-1
cdr3_aa: CSAERGNTEAFF
cdr3_nt: TGCAGTGCGGAGCGGGGGAACACTGAAGCTTTCTTT

j_call: TRBJ1-2
d_call: TRBD1
clone_size: many
v_call: TRBV7-2
cdr3_aa: CASSLGQGANGYTF
cdr3_nt: TGTGCCAGCAGCTTAGGACAGGGGGCAAATGGCTACACCTTC

j_call: TRBJ1-4
d_call: TRBD1
clone_size: -
v_call: TRBV29-1
cdr3_aa: CSAVDRGGNEKLFF
cdr3_nt: TGCAGCGCGGTAGACAGGGGAGGTAATGAAAAACTGTTTTTT

j_call: TRBJ2-5
d_call: TRBD2
clone_size: few
v_call: TRBV7-3
cdr3_aa: CASSLLAGGETQYF
cdr3_nt: TGTGCCAGCAGCTTATTGGCGGGGGGGGAGACCCAGTACTTC

j_call: TRBJ2-5
d_call: TRBD2
clone_size: -
v_call: TRBV4-2
cdr3_aa: CASSQEGGLAGPETQYF
cdr3_nt: TGTGCCAGCAGCCAAGAAGGGGGACTAGCGGGACCAGAGACCCAGTACTTC

j_call: TRBJ1-5
d_call: -
clone_size: many
v_call: TRBV2
cdr3_aa: CASSESIQAFYSNQPQHF
cdr3_nt: TGTGCCAGCAGTGAATCAATTCAAGCTTTTTATAGCAATCAGCCCCAGCATTTT

j_call: TRBJ2-3
d_call: -
clone_size: many
v_call: TRBV11-2
cdr3_aa: CASVPWDTDTQYF
cdr3_nt: TGTGCCAGCGTTCCCTGGGACACAGATACGCAGTATTTT

j_call: TRBJ1-1
d_call: -
clone_size: many
v_call: TRBV28
cdr3_aa: CASSFPTTRELTEAFF
cdr3_nt: TGTGCCAGCAGTTTTCCCACTACCAGGGAACTCACTGAAGCTTTCTTT

j_call: TRBJ1-4
d_call: -
clone_size: many
v_call: TRBV6-1
cdr3_aa: CASSEYGGGWTNEKLFF
cdr3_nt: TGTGCCAGCAGTGAATATGGCGGGGGATGGACTAATGAAAAACTGTTTTTT

j_call: TRBJ1-3
d_call: -
clone_size: few
v_call: TRBV7-9
cdr3_aa: CASSPSRATSGNTIYF
cdr3_nt: TGTGCCAGCAGCCCTAGTCGGGCCACCTCTGGAAACACCATATATTTT

j_call: TRBJ1-1
d_call: -
clone_size: many
v_call: TRBV15
cdr3_aa: CATSRGGIEGPITEAFF
cdr3_nt: TGTGCCACCAGCAGGGGCGGAATAGAAGGCCCTATCACTGAAGCTTTCTTT

j_call: TRBJ2-5
d_call: TRBD1
clone_size: -
v_call: TRBV24-1
cdr3_aa: CATNRMTGEETQYF
cdr3_nt: TGTGCCACCAATCGGATGACAGGGGAAGAGACCCAGTACTTC

j_call: TRBJ2-5
d_call: TRBD1
clone_size: few
v_call: TRBV5-1
cdr3_aa: CASSSGTGDRETQYF
cdr3_nt: TGCGCCAGCAGTTCCGGGACAGGGGATCGAGAGACCCAGTACTTC

j_call: TRBJ1-2
d_call: TRBD1
clone_size: -
v_call: TRBV20-1
cdr3_aa: CSANPRDRGWYTF
cdr3_nt: TGCAGTGCAAACCCCCGGGACAGGGGTTGGTACACCTTC

j_call: TRBJ1-1
d_call: -
clone_size: few
v_call: TRBV19
cdr3_aa: CASSTGGLSSF
cdr3_nt: TGTGCCAGTAGTACGGGAGGTCTCTCCAGCTTT

j_call: TRBJ1-2
d_call: TRBD1
clone_size: many
v_call: TRBV6-5
cdr3_aa: CASRRAGTGGSRYYGYTF
cdr3_nt: TGTGCCAGCAGGAGGGCCGGGACAGGGGGCTCCCGGTACTATGGCTACACCTTC

j_call: TRBJ1-1
d_call: -
clone_size: many
v_call: TRBV20-1
cdr3_aa: CSARGHLNTEAFF
cdr3_nt: TGCAGTGCTAGAGGGCACCTGAACACTGAAGCTTTCTTT

j_call: TRBJ1-4
d_call: TRBD1
clone_size: many
v_call: TRBV4-3
cdr3_aa: CASSLQGAATNEKLFF
cdr3_nt: TGCGCCAGCAGCCTACAGGGGGCGGCGACTAATGAAAAACTGTTTTTT

j_call: TRBJ2-7
d_call: -
clone_size: many
v_call: TRBV7-2
cdr3_aa: CASSLREAGEQYF
cdr3_nt: TGTGCCAGCAGCTTAAGGGAGGCGGGCGAGCAGTACTTC

j_call: TRBJ1-1
d_call: -
clone_size: many
v_call: TRBV7-3
cdr3_aa: CASSIMGNTEAFF
cdr3_nt: TGTGCCAGCAGCATTATGGGTAACACTGAAGCTTTCTTT

j_call: TRBJ1-1
d_call: TRBD1
clone_size: many
v_call: TRBV7-3
cdr3_aa: CASSSSGQTEAFF
cdr3_nt: TGTGCCAGCAGCTCCTCGGGACAGACCGAAGCTTTCTTT

j_call: TRBJ2-5
d_call: -
clone_size: -
v_call: TRBV5-4
cdr3_aa: CASSPARVQETQYF
cdr3_nt: TGTGCCAGCAGCCCGGCAAGGGTTCAAGAGACCCAGTACTTC

j_call: TRBJ2-2
d_call: TRBD1
clone_size: -
v_call: TRBV3-1
cdr3_aa: CASSPGDRGRTGELFF
cdr3_nt: TGTGCCAGCAGCCCTGGGGACAGGGGGCGAACCGGGGAGCTGTTTTTT

j_call: TRBJ1-1
d_call: -
clone_size: -
v_call: TRBV7-2
cdr3_aa: CASSLLAATVNTEAFF
cdr3_nt: TGTGCCAGCAGCTTATTAGCAGCCACTGTTAACACTGAAGCTTTCTTT

j_call: TRBJ2-5
d_call: -
clone_size: few
v_call: TRBV20-1
cdr3_aa: CSGRTTVQETQYF
cdr3_nt: TGCAGTGGTCGGACGACGGTCCAAGAGACCCAGTACTTC

j_call: TRBJ1-1
d_call: -
clone_size: few
v_call: TRBV9
cdr3_aa: CASSVTSSNTEAFF
cdr3_nt: TGTGCCAGCAGCGTTACCAGTTCGAACACTGAAGCTTTCTTT

j_call: TRBJ2-5
d_call: -
clone_size: few
v_call: TRBV28
cdr3_aa: CASFARGAERQYF
cdr3_nt: TGTGCCAGTTTTGCCCGGGGGGCAGAAAGGCAGTACTTC

j_call: TRBJ2-5
d_call: -
clone_size: few
v_call: TRBV5-1
cdr3_aa: CASSLGPEGIQETQYF
cdr3_nt: TGCGCCAGCAGCTTGGGGCCAGAGGGAATTCAAGAGACCCAGTACTTC

j_call: TRBJ1-1
d_call: -
clone_size: -
v_call: TRBV29-1
cdr3_aa: CSVTDRNTEAFF
cdr3_nt: TGCAGCGTGACGGATCGAAACACTGAAGCTTTCTTT

j_call: TRBJ1-1
d_call: -
clone_size: many
v_call: TRBV6-5
cdr3_aa: CASMRTAWTEAFF
cdr3_nt: TGTGCCAGCATGAGGACTGCGTGGACTGAAGCTTTCTTT

j_call: TRBJ2-3
d_call: -
clone_size: few
v_call: TRBV6-2/TRBV6-3
cdr3_aa: CASSYGLAGSTDTQYF
cdr3_nt: TGTGCCAGCAGTTACGGTCTCGCGGGAAGCACAGATACGCAGTATTTT

j_call: TRBJ2-5
d_call: TRBD1
clone_size: -
v_call: TRBV12-3/TRBV12-4
cdr3_aa: CASSRGQGRGETQYF
cdr3_nt: TGTGCCAGCAGTCGGGGACAGGGGAGAGGGGAGACCCAGTACTTC

j_call: TRBJ1-6
d_call: TRBD1
clone_size: many
v_call: TRBV7-9
cdr3_aa: CASSSLGQANSPLHF
cdr3_nt: TGTGCCAGCAGTTCTCTCGGACAGGCAAATTCACCCCTCCACTTT

j_call: TRBJ1-5
d_call: -
clone_size: many
v_call: TRBV5-1
cdr3_aa: CASSTTANQPQHF
cdr3_nt: TGCGCCAGCAGCACGACAGCTAATCAGCCCCAGCATTTT

j_call: TRBJ2-7
d_call: -
clone_size: many
v_call: TRBV6-5
cdr3_aa: CASSYYGADIAKYEQYF
cdr3_nt: TGTGCCAGCAGTTACTACGGCGCGGACATTGCTAAATACGAGCAGTACTTC

j_call: TRBJ2-5
d_call: -
clone_size: many
v_call: TRBV5-5
cdr3_aa: CASSLAPTLETQYF
cdr3_nt: TGTGCCAGCAGCTTGGCGCCGACTCTGGAGACCCAGTACTTC

j_call: TRBJ2-1
d_call: -
clone_size: few
v_call: TRBV18
cdr3_aa: CASSPPSIWNEQFF
cdr3_nt: TGTGCCAGCTCACCACCCTCAATATGGAATGAGCAGTTCTTC

j_call: TRBJ2-6
d_call: -
clone_size: few
v_call: TRBV6-2/TRBV6-3
cdr3_aa: CASSYPKISGANVLTF
cdr3_nt: TGTGCCAGCAGTTACCCCAAGATCTCTGGGGCCAACGTCCTGACTTTC

j_call: TRBJ2-7
d_call: TRBD1
clone_size: few
v_call: TRBV6-2/TRBV6-3
cdr3_aa: CASSWGQASYEQYF
cdr3_nt: TGTGCCAGCAGTTGGGGACAGGCCTCCTACGAGCAGTACTTC

j_call: TRBJ2-2
d_call: TRBD1
clone_size: many
v_call: TRBV20-1
cdr3_aa: CSARAPTGWNTGELFF
cdr3_nt: TGCAGTGCTAGAGCTCCGACAGGGTGGAACACCGGGGAGCTGTTTTTT

j_call: TRBJ2-1
d_call: -
clone_size: few
v_call: TRBV7-2
cdr3_aa: CASSYTDSGNEQFF
cdr3_nt: TGTGCCAGCAGCTATACCGACAGCGGCAATGAGCAGTTCTTC

j_call: TRBJ1-1
d_call: -
clone_size: few
v_call: TRBV6-1
cdr3_aa: CASSRLPGGPGTEAFF
cdr3_nt: TGTGCCAGCAGCCGCCTCCCCGGGGGGCCGGGGACTGAAGCTTTCTTT

j_call: TRBJ2-7
d_call: TRBD2
clone_size: -
v_call: TRBV4-2
cdr3_aa: CACSPQAGGPVQEQYF
cdr3_nt: TGTGCCTGCAGCCCCCAAGCGGGGGGACCCGTCCAGGAGCAGTACTTC

j_call: TRBJ1-1
d_call: -
clone_size: many
v_call: TRBV4-2
cdr3_aa: CASWADGGTEAFF
cdr3_nt: TGTGCCAGCTGGGCCGATGGGGGCACTGAAGCTTTCTTT

j_call: TRBJ2-2
d_call: TRBD1
clone_size: many
v_call: TRBV6-5
cdr3_aa: CASGGTGGTGELFF
cdr3_nt: TGTGCCAGCGGAGGGACAGGGGGAACCGGGGAGCTGTTTTTT